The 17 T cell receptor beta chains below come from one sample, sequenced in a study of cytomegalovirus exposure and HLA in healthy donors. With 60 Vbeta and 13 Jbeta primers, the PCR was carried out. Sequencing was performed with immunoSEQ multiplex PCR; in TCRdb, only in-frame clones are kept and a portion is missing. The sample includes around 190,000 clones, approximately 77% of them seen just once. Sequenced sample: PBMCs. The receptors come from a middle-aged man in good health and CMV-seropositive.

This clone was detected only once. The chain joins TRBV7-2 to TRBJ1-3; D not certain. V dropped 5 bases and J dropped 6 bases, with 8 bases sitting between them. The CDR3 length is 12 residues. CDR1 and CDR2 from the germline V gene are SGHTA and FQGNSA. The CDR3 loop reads CASSQNLNTIYF. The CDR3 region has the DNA TGTGCCAGCAGCCAAAATTTAAACACCATATATTTT.

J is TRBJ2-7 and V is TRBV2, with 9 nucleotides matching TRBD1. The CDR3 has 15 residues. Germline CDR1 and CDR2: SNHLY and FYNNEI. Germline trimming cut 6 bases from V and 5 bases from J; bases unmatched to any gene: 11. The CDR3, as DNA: TGTGCCAGCAGCCCATCACCGGGACAGGGTAACGAGCAGTACTTC. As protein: CASSPSPGQGNEQYF.

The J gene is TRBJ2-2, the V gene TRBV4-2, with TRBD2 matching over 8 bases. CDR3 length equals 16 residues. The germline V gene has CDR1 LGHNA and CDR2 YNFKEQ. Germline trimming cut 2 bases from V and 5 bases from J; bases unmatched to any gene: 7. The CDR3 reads CASSQSPGLGTGELFF. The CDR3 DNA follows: TGTGCCAGCAGCCAATCTCCGGGACTAGGTACCGGGGAGCTGTTTTTT.

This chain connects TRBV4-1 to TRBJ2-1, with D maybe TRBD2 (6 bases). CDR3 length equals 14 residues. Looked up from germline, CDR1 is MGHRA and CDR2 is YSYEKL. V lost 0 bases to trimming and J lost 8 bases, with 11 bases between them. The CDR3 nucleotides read TGCGCCAGCAGCCAAGATCTTGGGGGGTATGAGCAGTTCTTC. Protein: CASSQDLGGYEQFF.

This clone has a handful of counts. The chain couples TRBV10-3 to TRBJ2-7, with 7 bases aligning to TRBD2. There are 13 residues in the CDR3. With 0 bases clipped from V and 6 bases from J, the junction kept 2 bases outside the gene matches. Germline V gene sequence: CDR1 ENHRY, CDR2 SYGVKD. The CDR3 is CAISESGGFEQYF. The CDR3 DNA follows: TGTGCCATCAGTGAGTCGGGGGGGTTCGAGCAGTACTTC.

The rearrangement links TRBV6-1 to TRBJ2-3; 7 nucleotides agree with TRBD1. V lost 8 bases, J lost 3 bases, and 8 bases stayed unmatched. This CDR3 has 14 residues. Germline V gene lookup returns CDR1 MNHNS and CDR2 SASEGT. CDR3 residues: CASVGDSTTDTQYF. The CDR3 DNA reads TGTGCCAGCGTGGGGGACAGCACGACAGATACGCAGTATTTT.

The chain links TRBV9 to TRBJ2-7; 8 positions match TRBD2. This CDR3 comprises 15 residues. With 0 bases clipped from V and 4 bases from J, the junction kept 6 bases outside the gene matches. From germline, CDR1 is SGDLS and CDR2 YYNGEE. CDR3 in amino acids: CASSVGGREGYEQYF. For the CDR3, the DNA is TGTGCCAGCAGCGTAGGAGGTCGGGAGGGGTACGAGCAGTACTTC.

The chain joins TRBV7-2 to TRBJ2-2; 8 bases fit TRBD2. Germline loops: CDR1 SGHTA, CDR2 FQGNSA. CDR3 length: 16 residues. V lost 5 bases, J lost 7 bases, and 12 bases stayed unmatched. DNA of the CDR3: TGTGCCAGCAGCGCACACGGGAGGGTTTCCGGCGGGGAGCTGTTTTTT. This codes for CASSAHGRVSGGELFF.

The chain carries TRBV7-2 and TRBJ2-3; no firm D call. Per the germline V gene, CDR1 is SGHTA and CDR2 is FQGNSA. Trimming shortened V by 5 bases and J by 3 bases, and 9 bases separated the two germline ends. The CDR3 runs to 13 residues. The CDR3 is CASSLGRTDTQYF. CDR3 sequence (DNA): TGTGCCAGCAGCCTTGGCAGGACAGATACGCAGTATTTT. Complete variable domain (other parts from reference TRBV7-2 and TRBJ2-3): GAGVSQSPSNKVTEKGKDVELRCDPISGHTALYWYRQSLGQGLEFLIYFQGNSAPDKSGLPSDRFSAERTGGSVSTLTIQRTQQEDSAVYLCASSLGRTDTQYFGPGTRLTVL.

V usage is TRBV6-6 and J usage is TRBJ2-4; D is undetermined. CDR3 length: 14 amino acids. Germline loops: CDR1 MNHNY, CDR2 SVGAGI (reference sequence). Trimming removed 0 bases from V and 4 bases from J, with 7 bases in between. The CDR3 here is CASSYSGQKNIQYF. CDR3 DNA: TGTGCCAGCAGTTACTCGGGCCAAAAAAACATTCAGTACTTC.

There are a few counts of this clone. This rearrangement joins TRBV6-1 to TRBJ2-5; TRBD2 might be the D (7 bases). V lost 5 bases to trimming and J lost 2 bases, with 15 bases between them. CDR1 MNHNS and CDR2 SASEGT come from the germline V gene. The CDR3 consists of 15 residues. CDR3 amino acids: CASSRGGQPQETQYF. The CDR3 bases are TGTGCCAGCAGTAGGGGGGGGCAGCCACAAGAGACCCAGTACTTC.

The CDR3 DNA reads TGTGCCAGCAGCCGCGGGACTAATCACTCCGAGCAGTACTTC. Its protein is CASSRGTNHSEQYF. The chain couples TRBV14 to TRBJ2-7, with 7 bases matching TRBD2. J gave up 6 bases and V 4 bases, and 9 bases lay outside the gene matches. The CDR3 has 14 amino acids. The germline V gene has CDR1 SGHDN and CDR2 FVKESK.

The chain's CDR3 is CASSVGAGSYNEQFF. The CDR3 DNA reads as TGTGCCAGCAGCGTGGGGGCGGGCTCCTACAATGAGCAGTTCTTC. The J gene is TRBJ2-1, the V gene TRBV6-4, with D tentatively TRBD1 (6 bases). The CDR3 sequence is 15 residues long. Germline loops: CDR1 MRHNA, CDR2 SNTAGT. Deletions cut 6 bases from V and 0 bases from J, with 12 bases between.

The CDR3 reads CASSLDRRGETQYF. The CDR3 nucleotides are TGCGCCAGCAGCTTGGATCGGCGGGGAGAGACCCAGTACTTC. This chain uses TRBV5-1 with TRBJ2-5, with D maybe TRBD2 (6 bases). The V end lost 0 bases, the J end lost 4 bases, and 10 bases lay between the germline ends. The CDR3 is 14 residues long. CDR1 and CDR2 (germline): SGHRS, YFSETQ.

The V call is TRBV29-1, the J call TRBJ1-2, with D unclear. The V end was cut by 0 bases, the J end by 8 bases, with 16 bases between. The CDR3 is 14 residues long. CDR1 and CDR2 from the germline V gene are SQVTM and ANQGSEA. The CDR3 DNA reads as TGCAGCGTTGAAGATCATACGGCAAAGGAGGGCTACACCTTC. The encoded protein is CSVEDHTAKEGYTF. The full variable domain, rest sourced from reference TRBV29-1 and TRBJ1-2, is SAVISQKPSRDICQRGTSLTIQCQVDSQVTMMFWYRQQPGQSLTLIATANQGSEATYESGFVIDKFPISRPNLTFSTLTVSNMSPEDSSIYLCSVEDHTAKEGYTFGSGTRLTVV.

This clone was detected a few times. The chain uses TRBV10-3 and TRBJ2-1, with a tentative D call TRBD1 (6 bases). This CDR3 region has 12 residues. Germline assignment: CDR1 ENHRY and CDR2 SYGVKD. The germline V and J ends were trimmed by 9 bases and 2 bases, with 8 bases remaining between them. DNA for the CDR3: TGTGCCATTGGGGACACCTACAATGAGCAGTTCTTC. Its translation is CAIGDTYNEQFF.

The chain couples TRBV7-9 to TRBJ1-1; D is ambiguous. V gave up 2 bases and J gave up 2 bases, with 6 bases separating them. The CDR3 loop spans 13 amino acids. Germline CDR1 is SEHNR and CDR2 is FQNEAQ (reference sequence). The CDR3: CASSLLANTEAFF. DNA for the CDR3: TGTGCCAGCAGCTTACTGGCAAACACTGAAGCTTTCTTT.